This T cell receptor beta chain came from a study of shared clonotypes between healthy human individuals. This CDR3 spans 13 amino acids. CDR1 is LNHDA and CDR2 is SQIVND in the germline V gene (reference sequence). Trimming stripped 3 bases from V and 4 bases from J, with 9 bases between. This table comes from immunoSEQ multiplex PCR, and its TCRdb copy is limited to in-frame clones, with some not included. The sample records just over 2,000,000 clones, about 95% being singletons. Sequencing was done on a sample of naive CD4+ T cells sorted from blood. The sample's subset: CD45RA+ positively selected. This rearrangement joins TRBV19 to TRBJ1-2, with D possibly TRBD1 on 5 matching bases. The TCR originated in a man aged 18 to 29 in good health. Here the CDR3 DNA reads TGTGCCAGTAGTATCCGGGACGGCTATGGCTACACCTTC. It encodes CASSIRDGYGYTF.